These T cell receptor beta chains were read from a single sample in a study of cytomegalovirus exposure and HLA in healthy donors. Here immunoSEQ multiplex PCR was the method, and the copy in TCRdb shows in-frame clones only, minus some. The sample holds 130,000 or so clones, 50% to 80% seen once. The material sequenced was PBMCs. Receptors originate from a woman aged 40 to 50 in good health and CMV-seropositive. The conserved cysteine and the conserved F or W are not part of the CDR3 here. A D gene is named only where the DNA matches it firmly.

j_call	d_call	v_call	cdr3_length	cdr3_aa
TRBJ2-1	TRBD1	TRBV27	14	ASSFIRARGSNEQF
TRBJ1-2	TRBD1	TRBV29-1	11	SVVDRDRRGYT
TRBJ2-3	TRBD2	TRBV9	10	ASSLAGDTQY
TRBJ2-1	TRBD2	TRBV6-6	12	ASSYAVAGNGQF
TRBJ1-1	.	TRBV5-1	12	ASSLRGSSTEAF
TRBJ1-5	.	TRBV27	12	ASSFGGNNQPQH
TRBJ2-7	TRBD1	TRBV10-3	10	AIRSTGYEQY
TRBJ2-2	TRBD1	TRBV29-1	13	SVGGQGAVTGELF
TRBJ2-2	TRBD1	TRBV6-5	13	ASRTGGGGTGELF
TRBJ2-5	.	TRBV6-1	12	ASSERGAGETQY
TRBJ2-2	.	TRBV9	13	ASSVTGSGAGELF
TRBJ2-7	.	TRBV5-1	12	ASSLTGLNYEQY
TRBJ1-5	.	TRBV7-3	11	ASSLTAGQPQH
TRBJ1-2	TRBD1	TRBV20-1	9	SVTGEGGYT
TRBJ1-2	.	TRBV30	9	AWSVRQEPT
TRBJ1-1	TRBD1	TRBV6-5	12	ASSSGGADTEAF